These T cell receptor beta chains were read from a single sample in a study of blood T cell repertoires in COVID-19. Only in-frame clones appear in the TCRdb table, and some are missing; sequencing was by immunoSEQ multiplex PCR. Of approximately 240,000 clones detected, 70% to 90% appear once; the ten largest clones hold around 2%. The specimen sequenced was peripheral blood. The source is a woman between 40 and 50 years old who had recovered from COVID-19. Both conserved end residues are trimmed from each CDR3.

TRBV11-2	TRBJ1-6	ASSRRESTYNSPLH
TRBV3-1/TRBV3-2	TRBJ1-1	ASSQGGQRTFEAF
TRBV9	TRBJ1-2	ASSPTTGVGYT
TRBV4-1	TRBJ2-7	ASSQDVDGVNYEQY
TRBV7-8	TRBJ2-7	ASSLGTGAFGEQY
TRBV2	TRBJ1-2	ASSEKGQLTNYGYT
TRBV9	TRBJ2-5	ASSTRQGVGETQY
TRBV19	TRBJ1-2	ASSMNWDRGLGYT
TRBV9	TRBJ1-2	ASTVTPGQGEGYT
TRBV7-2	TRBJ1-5	ASSLRTGGDTNNQPQH
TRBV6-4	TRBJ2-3	ASSNDRGDTQY
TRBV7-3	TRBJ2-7	ASSLTPSGLYEQY
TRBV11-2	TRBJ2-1	ASSLTGSGSSYNEQF
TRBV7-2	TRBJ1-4	ASSAHRAYDEKLF
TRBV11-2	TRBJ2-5	ASSSERRGLAGAETQY
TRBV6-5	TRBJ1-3	ASSYSGDDKIY
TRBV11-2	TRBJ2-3	ASSLPGTSSQY
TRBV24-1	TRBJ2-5	ATSEPGLAGSRETQY
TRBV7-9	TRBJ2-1	ASSSPLEGALSYNEQF
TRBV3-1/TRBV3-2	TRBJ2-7	ASSQEARVGEQY
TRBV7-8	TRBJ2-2	ASSRGGYPGELF
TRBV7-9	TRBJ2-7	ASSSRTSGGGYEQY
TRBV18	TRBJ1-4	ASSLHLGSGEKLF
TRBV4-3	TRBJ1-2	ASSQDQQGRSGGYT
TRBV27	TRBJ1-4	ASSLWGEGGEKLF
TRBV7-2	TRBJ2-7	ASRHSGSWEQY
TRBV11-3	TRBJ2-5	ASSYQGVWGTQY
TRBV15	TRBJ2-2	ATKGEGTGVITNTGELF
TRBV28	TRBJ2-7	ASFPLTGNGYEQY
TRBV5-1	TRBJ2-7	ASSPPGQLYEQY
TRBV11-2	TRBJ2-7	ASSILTGLSYEQY
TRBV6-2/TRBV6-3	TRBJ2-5	ASSYSAGRKETQY
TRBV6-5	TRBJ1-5	ASSYSSARGNQPQH
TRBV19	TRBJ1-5	ASSTHIARTEHQPQH
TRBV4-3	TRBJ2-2	ASSQEEGGTGELF
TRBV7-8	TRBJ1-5	ASSERASLNQPQH
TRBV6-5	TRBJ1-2	ASSRTGDGYT
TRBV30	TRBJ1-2	AWSLGGGYGYT
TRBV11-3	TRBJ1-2	ASSLAGDRLSYGYT
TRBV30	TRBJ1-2	AWDPGQLYYGYT
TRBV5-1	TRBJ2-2	ASSRREGNGELF
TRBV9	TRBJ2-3	ASSDPTSGGTDTQY
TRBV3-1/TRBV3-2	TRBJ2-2	ASSQGRGPNTGELF
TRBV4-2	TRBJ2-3	ASSQAASASGSTDTQY
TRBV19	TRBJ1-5	ASGTPGANQPQH
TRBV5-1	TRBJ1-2	ASSLGEGPYGYT
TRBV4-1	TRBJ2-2	ASSQDVFGAGELF
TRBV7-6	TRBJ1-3	ASSSGQLSGNTIY
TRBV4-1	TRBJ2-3	ASSQVLAGGRNTQY
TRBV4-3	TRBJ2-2	ASSQERTGELF
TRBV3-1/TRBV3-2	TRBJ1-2	ASSQNRGLEGYT
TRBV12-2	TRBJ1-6	ASRLRGGQGAYNSPLH
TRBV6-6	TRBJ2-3	ASTLVRGYTQY